A single sample gave rise to the 21 T cell receptor beta chains below, sequenced in a study of identifying expanded T cells in peripheral blood (dated by TCRdb to about 2019). Libraries were prepared through the immunoSEQ multiplex PCR assay. The table was pulled from immuneACCESS by TCRdb, which kept in-frame rearrangements only. Such tables lose some clones; where checked, under half of the loss comes from unresolved V genes, and the rest has no known cause. This sample holds approximately 120,000 clones; about 88% were observed only once. The ten most abundant clones make up under 9% of the sample. Sequencing used blood. The receptors were sampled from a person between 18 and 75 years old in good health.

The chain joins TRBV18 to TRBJ1-1, with TRBD1 as a possible D gene (6 bases). The CDR3 is 15 residues long. The V end lost 6 bases, the J end lost 2 bases, and 16 bases lay between the germline ends. Germline V gives CDR1 KGHSH, CDR2 LQKENI. As DNA, the CDR3 is TGTGCCAGCTCCCTTGGCTCGGACAGCAACACTGAAGCTTTCTTT. Translation gives CASSLGSDSNTEAFF.

The chain carries TRBV11-2 and TRBJ1-5; D gene unclear. V was trimmed by 0 bases and J by 3 bases, leaving 9 bases between them. The CDR3 runs to 15 residues. The V gene's germline CDR1 is SGHAT and CDR2 FQNNGV. CDR3 region: CASSLESGHNQPQHF. The CDR3 DNA reads as TGTGCCAGCAGCTTAGAGTCAGGTCACAATCAGCCCCAGCATTTT.

A single count supports this clone. This chain joins TRBV5-1 and TRBJ1-4, with 8 positions matching TRBD1. The germline V gene encodes CDR1 SGHRS and CDR2 YFSETQ. With 4 bases clipped from V and 4 bases from J, the junction kept 9 bases outside the gene matches. The CDR3 is 16 residues long. CDR3 nucleotides: TGCGCCAGCAGCCGTGACAGGGGACGAGGTAATGAAAAACTGTTTTTT. Translation: CASSRDRGRGNEKLFF.

The chain is built from TRBV28 and TRBJ1-4; no clear D. Germline loops: CDR1 MDHEN, CDR2 SYDVKM. With 3 bases removed from V and 0 bases from J, the gap between germline ends came to 11 bases. The CDR3 loop spans 16 amino acids. The CDR3 reads CASSFQISATNEKLFF. In nucleotides, the CDR3 is TGTGCCAGCAGTTTCCAGATCTCGGCAACTAATGAAAAACTGTTTTTT.

The V gene is TRBV28, the J gene TRBJ1-3, with 9 bases lining up with TRBD1. CDR3 length equals 15 residues. The V gene's germline CDR1 is MDHEN and CDR2 SYDVKM. Trimming at V came to 6 bases and at J to 8 bases, leaving 11 bases not matched to a gene. DNA of the CDR3: TGTGCCAGCAGGGAAAGACAGGGGGTTGAGGACACCATATATTTT. Translating gives CASRERQGVEDTIYF.

In its sample, this clone was seen once. This chain joins TRBV19 and TRBJ2-5, with 8 bases matching TRBD2. Per germline, CDR1 LNHDA and CDR2 SQIVND (reference sequence). Trimming took 4 bases from V and 5 from J; bases not matched to a gene: 3. This CDR3 has 13 amino acids. CDR3 sequence (DNA): TGTGCCAGTAGTACCCTAGCGGGCGAGACCCAGTACTTC. As protein: CASSTLAGETQYF.

This clone came up once. The chain couples TRBV29-1 to TRBJ1-1; a possible D gene is TRBD1 (6 bases). V was clipped by 6 bases and J by 5 bases, with 10 bases between them. This CDR3 has 11 residues. Germline loops: CDR1 SQVTM, CDR2 ANQGSEA. The CDR3 coding sequence is TGCAGCGTCGCCAGGGGAACTGAAGCTTTCTTT. Protein: CSVARGTEAFF.

The V gene is TRBV15, the J gene TRBJ1-3, with no clear D. The CDR3 covers 17 residues. The V end lost 0 bases, the J end lost 0 bases, and 12 bases lay between the germline ends. Germline V gene lookup returns CDR1 LNHNV and CDR2 YYDKDF (reference sequence). The CDR3 spells CATSRDYAGFSGNTIYF. The DNA of the CDR3 is TGTGCCACCAGCAGAGATTATGCGGGATTCTCTGGAAACACCATATATTTT.

This CDR3 is CASSLLAGGDEQYF. CDR3 coding DNA: TGTGCCAGCAGCCTCCTAGCGGGGGGTGACGAGCAGTACTTC. V and J are TRBV7-8 and TRBJ2-7, with 11 bases fitting TRBD2. The CDR3 covers 14 residues. Germline lookup yields CDR1 SGHVS and CDR2 FQNEAQ. With V trimmed by 5 bases and J by 5 bases, 5 bases remained unmatched. Looking up the rest from reference TRBV7-8 and TRBJ2-7 gives the full variable domain: GAGVSQSPRYKVAKRGQDVALRCDPISGHVSLFWYQQALGQGPEFLTYFQNEAQLDKSGLPSDRFFAERPEGSVSTLKIQRTQQEDSAVYLCASSLLAGGDEQYFGPGTRLTVT.

This rearrangement joins TRBV2 to TRBJ1-4; D is ambiguous. The germline CDR1 and CDR2 sequences are SNHLY and FYNNEI. The CDR3 is made up of 12 amino acids. Trimming pared 6 bases from V and 8 bases from J, leaving 10 bases between. The CDR3 DNA follows: TGTGCCAGCAGGGGGAGAAGGGAAAAACTGTTTTTT. It encodes CASRGRREKLFF.

The chain has TRBV5-8 and TRBJ2-4; D gene ambiguous. The CDR3 spans 17 residues. Trimming left V 0 bases short and J 0 bases short, with 13 bases between. The germline V gene encodes CDR1 SGHTS and CDR2 YDEGEE. The CDR3 sequence: CASSLEVSLLAKNIQYF. The CDR3 nucleotides are TGTGCCAGCAGCTTGGAGGTCAGCCTTCTAGCCAAAAACATTCAGTACTTC.

The chain recombines TRBV4-2 with TRBJ2-3; D not resolved. Germline loops: CDR1 LGHNA, CDR2 YNFKEQ. The CDR3 consists of 13 residues. V was cut by 4 bases and J by 6 bases, with 11 bases left in between. CDR3 loop: CASSRLTQDTQYF. The CDR3 DNA reads TGTGCCAGCAGCCGACTCACACAGGATACGCAGTATTTT.

V and J are TRBV9 and TRBJ1-2, with D possibly being TRBD1 (6 bases). The germline V gene encodes CDR1 SGDLS and CDR2 YYNGEE. The CDR3 length is 14 residues. V lost 0 bases and J 8 bases, leaving 14 bases between the germline ends. The CDR3, as DNA: TGTGCCAGCAGCGTAGCGTTGGGGGCTGGGGGCTACACCTTC. Protein sequence: CASSVALGAGGYTF. Looking up the rest from reference TRBV9 and TRBJ1-2 gives the full variable domain: DSGVTQTPKHLITATGQRVTLRCSPRSGDLSVYWYQQSLDQGLQFLIQYYNGEERAKGNILERFSAQQFPDLHSELNLSSLELGDSALYFCASSVALGAGGYTFGSGTRLTVV.

The chain couples TRBV7-9 to TRBJ2-5, with no clear D. The V gene lost 2 bases and the J gene lost 5 bases, with 6 bases spanning the gap. Germline V gene sequence: CDR1 SEHNR, CDR2 FQNEAQ (reference sequence). This CDR3 spans 12 amino acids. The CDR3 spells CASSLSWETQYF. The CDR3 coding sequence is TGTGCCAGCAGCTTAAGTTGGGAGACCCAGTACTTC.

The V gene is TRBV28, the J gene TRBJ2-5; the D gene is possibly TRBD2 (6 bases). CDR1 is MDHEN, CDR2 SYDVKM, per germline. The CDR3 is made up of 12 amino acids. Between the trimmed V and J ends, which lost 4 bases and 10 bases, there was a span of 13 bases. CDR3 protein: CASSSGGANQYF. The CDR3 DNA reads TGTGCCAGCAGTTCAGGCGGGGCTAACCAGTACTTC.

In this sample, this clone turned up once. The chain employs TRBV25-1 and TRBJ2-3, with D possibly matching TRBD2 (5 bases). Germline V CDR1 and CDR2: MGHDK, SYGVNS. The CDR3 spans 13 residues. The V and J ends lost 1 base and 4 bases respectively, with 6 bases between them. The CDR3: CASSESGSDTQYF. In DNA form, the CDR3 reads TGTGCCAGCAGTGAATCGGGATCAGATACGCAGTATTTT.

The rearrangement uses TRBV6-6 and TRBJ2-5; D gene unclear. The CDR3 length is 14 residues. The V and J ends lost 0 bases and 4 bases respectively, with 9 bases between them. Per the germline V gene, CDR1 is MNHNY and CDR2 is SVGAGI (reference sequence). The CDR3 DNA reads as TGTGCCAGCAGTTACTCGAGAAGCCCAGAGACCCAGTACTTC. Its protein is CASSYSRSPETQYF.

This chain uses TRBV18 with TRBJ2-7; a possible D gene is TRBD2 (5 bases). The CDR3 is made up of 15 amino acids. Germline V gives CDR1 KGHSH, CDR2 LQKENI. Trimming shortened V by 6 bases and J by 3 bases, and 18 bases separated the two germline ends. CDR3 sequence: CASSPYREPNYEQYF. The CDR3 DNA is TGTGCCAGCTCCCCCTACCGGGAACCTAACTACGAGCAGTACTTC.

The rearrangement joins TRBV21-1 to TRBJ1-4; the table calls TRBD1, which could not be checked here. TRBV21-1 is assigned pseudogene status. This CDR3 contains 15 residues. The CDR3: CASSTDRGHSEKLFF. The CDR3 DNA reads TGTGCCAGCAGCACAGACAGGGGGCATAGTGAAAAACTGTTTTTT.

This chain connects TRBV4-2 to TRBJ2-3, with TRBD2 as a possible D gene (6 bases). Trimming removed 5 bases from V and 4 bases from J, with 19 bases in between. Germline assignment: CDR1 LGHNA and CDR2 YNFKEQ. The CDR3 covers 16 residues. Here the CDR3 DNA reads TGTGCCAGCAGCGAATCGGGACTCCCTGGACCAGATACGCAGTATTTT. Its protein product is CASSESGLPGPDTQYF.

J is TRBJ2-1 and V is TRBV25-1, with TRBD1 identical over 8 bases. There are 16 residues in the CDR3. CDR1 is MGHDK, CDR2 SYGVNS, per germline. V dropped 3 bases and J dropped 9; count of bases not matched to a gene: 13. CDR3 sequence reads: CASSDPGTGLKGEQFF. In DNA, the CDR3 is TGTGCCAGCAGTGATCCCGGGACAGGTCTTAAGGGTGAGCAGTTCTTC.